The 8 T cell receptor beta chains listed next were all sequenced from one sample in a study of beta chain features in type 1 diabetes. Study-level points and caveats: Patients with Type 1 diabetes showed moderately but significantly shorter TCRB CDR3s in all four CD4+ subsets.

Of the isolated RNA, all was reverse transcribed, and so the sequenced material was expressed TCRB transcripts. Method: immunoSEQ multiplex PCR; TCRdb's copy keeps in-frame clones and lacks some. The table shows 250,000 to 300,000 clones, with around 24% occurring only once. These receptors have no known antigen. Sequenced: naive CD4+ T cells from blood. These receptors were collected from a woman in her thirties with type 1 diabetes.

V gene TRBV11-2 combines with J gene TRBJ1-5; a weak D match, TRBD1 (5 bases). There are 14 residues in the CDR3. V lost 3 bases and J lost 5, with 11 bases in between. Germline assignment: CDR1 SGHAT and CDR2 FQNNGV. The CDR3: CASSFGIGDQPQHF. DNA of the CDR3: TGTGCCAGCAGCTTCGGTATAGGGGATCAGCCCCAGCATTTT. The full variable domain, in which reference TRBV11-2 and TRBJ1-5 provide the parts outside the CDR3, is EAGVAQSPRYKIIEKRQSVAFWCNPISGHATLYWYQQILGQGPKLLIQFQNNGVVDDSQLPKDRFSAERLKGVDSTLKIQPAKLEDSAVYLCASSFGIGDQPQHFGDGTRLSIL.

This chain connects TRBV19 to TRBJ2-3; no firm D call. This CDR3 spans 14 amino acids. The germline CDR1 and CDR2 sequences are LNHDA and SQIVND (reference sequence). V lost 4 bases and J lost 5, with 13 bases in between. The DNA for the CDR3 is TGTGCCAGTAGTACCCGCGCCCTTGGAGATACGCAGTATTTT. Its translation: CASSTRALGDTQYF.

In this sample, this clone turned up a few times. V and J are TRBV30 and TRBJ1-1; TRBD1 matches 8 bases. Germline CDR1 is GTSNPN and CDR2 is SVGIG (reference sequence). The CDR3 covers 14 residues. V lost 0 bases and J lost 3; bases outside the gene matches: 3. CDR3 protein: CAWSVLTGDTEAFF. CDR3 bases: TGTGCCTGGAGTGTACTGACAGGGGACACTGAAGCTTTCTTT.

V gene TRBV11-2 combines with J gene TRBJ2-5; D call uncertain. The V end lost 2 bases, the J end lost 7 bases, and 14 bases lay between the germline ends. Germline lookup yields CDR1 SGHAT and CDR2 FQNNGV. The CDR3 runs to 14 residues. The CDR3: CASSLWYGETTQYF. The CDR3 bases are TGTGCCAGCAGCTTATGGTATGGAGAGACGACCCAGTACTTC.

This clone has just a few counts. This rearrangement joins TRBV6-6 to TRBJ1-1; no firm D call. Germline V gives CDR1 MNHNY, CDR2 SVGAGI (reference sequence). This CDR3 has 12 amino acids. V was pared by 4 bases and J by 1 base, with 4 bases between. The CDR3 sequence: CASSSRNTEAFF. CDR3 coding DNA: TGTGCCAGCAGTTCTCGGAACACTGAAGCTTTCTTT.

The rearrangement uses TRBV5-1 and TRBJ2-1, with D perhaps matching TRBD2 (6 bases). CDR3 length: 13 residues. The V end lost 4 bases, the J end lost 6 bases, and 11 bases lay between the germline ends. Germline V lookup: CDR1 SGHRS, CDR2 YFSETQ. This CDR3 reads CASSHGSINEQFF. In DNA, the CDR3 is TGCGCCAGCAGCCACGGGAGCATCAATGAGCAGTTCTTC. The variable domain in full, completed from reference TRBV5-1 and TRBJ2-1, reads KAGVTQTPRYLIKTRGQQVTLSCSPISGHRSVSWYQQTPGQGLQFLFEYFSETQRNKGNFPGRFSGRQFSNSRSEMNVSTLELGDSALYLCASSHGSINEQFFGPGTRLTVL.

In nucleotides, the CDR3 is TGTGCCAGCAGTTTTCCGCAGGGGTCGACTGAAGCTTTCTTT. It is translated as CASSFPQGSTEAFF. The chain joins TRBV28 to TRBJ1-1; tentatively, D is TRBD1 (6 bases). The germline V and J ends were trimmed by 3 bases and 5 bases, with 13 bases remaining between them. The germline V gene encodes CDR1 MDHEN and CDR2 SYDVKM. This CDR3 is built from 14 residues.

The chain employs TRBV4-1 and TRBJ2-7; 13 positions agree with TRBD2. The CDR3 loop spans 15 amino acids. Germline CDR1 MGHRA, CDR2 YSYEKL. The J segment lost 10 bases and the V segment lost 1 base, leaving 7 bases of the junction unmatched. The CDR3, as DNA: TGCGCCAGCAGCCAAGGACTAGCGGGAGGTCTGCACCAGTACTTC. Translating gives CASSQGLAGGLHQYF.